This T cell receptor (beta chain) derives from a study of T-cell memory formation after mild COVID-19. Study details: Largely, the TCR clusters proved donor specific.

This CDR3 has 17 residues. Looked up from germline, CDR1 is SGHTA and CDR2 is FQGNSA. V lost 5 bases and J 2 bases, leaving 19 bases between the germline ends. This clonotype came up a few times. Its antigen is as yet unknown. In TCRdb, the 5' RACE reads were re-called with MiXCR into one record per CDR3 protein. This sample has fewer than 650,000 distinct CDR3 sequences, with 17% found just once. General study results and limits: Unconfirmed was the SARS-CoV-2 specificity of second-wave clones that peaked on day 37. Among CD4+ contracting clones, most were CM and EM, and CD8+ ones EMRA.

Sequencing was done on a sample of PBMCs or a T cell subset sorted from them (not recorded which). The receptor's source is an adult woman who had mild COVID-19 (a few samples of this study predate the infection). Cell type and time point are not known. This sequence joins TRBV7-2 and TRBJ2-4; TRBD1 might be the D (5 bases). CDR3 in DNA: TGTGCCAGCAGCCCATGGGTATTGGGGCAAACCAAAAACATTCAGTACTTC. As protein: CASSPWVLGQTKNIQYF.